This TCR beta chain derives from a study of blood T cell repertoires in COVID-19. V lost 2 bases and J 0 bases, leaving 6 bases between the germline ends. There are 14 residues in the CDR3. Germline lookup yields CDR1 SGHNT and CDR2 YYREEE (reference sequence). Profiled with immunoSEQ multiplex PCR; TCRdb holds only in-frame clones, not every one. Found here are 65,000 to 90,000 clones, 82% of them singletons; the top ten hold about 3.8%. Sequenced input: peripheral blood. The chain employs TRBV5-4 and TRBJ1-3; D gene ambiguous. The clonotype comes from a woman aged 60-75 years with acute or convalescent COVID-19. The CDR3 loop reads CASSLLDSGNTIYF. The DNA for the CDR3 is TGTGCCAGCAGCTTACTTGACTCTGGAAACACCATATATTTT. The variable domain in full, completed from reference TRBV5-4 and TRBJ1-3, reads ETGVTQSPTHLIKTRGQQVTLRCSSQSGHNTVSWYQQALGQGPQFIFQYYREEENGRGNFPPRFSGLQFPNYSSELNVNALELDDSALYLCASSLLDSGNTIYFGEGSWLTVV.